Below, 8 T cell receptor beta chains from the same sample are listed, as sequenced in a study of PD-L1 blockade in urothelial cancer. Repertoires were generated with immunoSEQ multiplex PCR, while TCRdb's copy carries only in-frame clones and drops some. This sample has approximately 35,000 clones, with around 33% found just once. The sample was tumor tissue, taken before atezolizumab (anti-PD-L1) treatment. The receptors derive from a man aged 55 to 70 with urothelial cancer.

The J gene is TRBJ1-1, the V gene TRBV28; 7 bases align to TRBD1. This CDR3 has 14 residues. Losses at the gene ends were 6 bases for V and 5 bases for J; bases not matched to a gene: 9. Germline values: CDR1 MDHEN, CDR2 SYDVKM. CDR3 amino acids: CASSRRKQGTEAFF. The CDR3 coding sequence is TGTGCCAGCAGCCGCAGAAAACAGGGGACTGAAGCTTTCTTT.

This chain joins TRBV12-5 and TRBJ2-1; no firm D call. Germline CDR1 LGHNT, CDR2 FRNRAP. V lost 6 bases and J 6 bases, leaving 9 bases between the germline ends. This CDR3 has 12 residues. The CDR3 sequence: CASGRKLNEQFF. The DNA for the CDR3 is TGTGCTAGTGGGAGAAAGCTCAATGAGCAGTTCTTC.

Here the CDR3 reads CASSDSPGADGAFF. The CDR3 region has the DNA TGTGCCAGCAGTGATTCCCCAGGGGCCGACGGGGCTTTCTTT. V is TRBV2 and J is TRBJ1-1, with a possible D match to TRBD1 (6 bases). Trimming shortened V by 3 bases and J by 11 bases, and 19 bases separated the two germline ends. CDR1 and CDR2 (germline): SNHLY, FYNNEI. This CDR3 comprises 14 residues.

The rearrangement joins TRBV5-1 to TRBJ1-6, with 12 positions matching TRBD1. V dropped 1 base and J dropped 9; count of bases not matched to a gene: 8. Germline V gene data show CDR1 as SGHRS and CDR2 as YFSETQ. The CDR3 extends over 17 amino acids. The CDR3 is CASSLITGQGAASPLHF. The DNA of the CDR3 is TGCGCCAGCAGCTTGATAACGGGACAGGGGGCAGCTTCACCCCTCCACTTT.

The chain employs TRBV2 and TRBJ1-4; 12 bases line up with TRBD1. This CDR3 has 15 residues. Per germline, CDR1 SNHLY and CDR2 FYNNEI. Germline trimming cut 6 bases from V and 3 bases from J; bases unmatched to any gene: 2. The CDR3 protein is CASSRDRGPNEKLFF. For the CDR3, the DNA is TGTGCCAGCAGCCGGGACAGGGGGCCTAATGAAAAACTGTTTTTT.

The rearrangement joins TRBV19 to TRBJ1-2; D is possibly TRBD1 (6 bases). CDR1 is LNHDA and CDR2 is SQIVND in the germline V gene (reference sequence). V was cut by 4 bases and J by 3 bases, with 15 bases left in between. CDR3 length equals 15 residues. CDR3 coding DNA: TGTGCCAGTAGTACCGTCGGGGGCTGGGACTATGGCTACACCTTC. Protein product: CASSTVGGWDYGYTF. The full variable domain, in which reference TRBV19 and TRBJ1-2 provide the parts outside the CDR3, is DGGITQSPKYLFRKEGQNVTLSCEQNLNHDAMYWYRQDPGQGLRLIYYSQIVNDFQKGDIAEGYSVSREKKESFPLTVTSAQKNPTAFYLCASSTVGGWDYGYTFGSGTRLTVV.

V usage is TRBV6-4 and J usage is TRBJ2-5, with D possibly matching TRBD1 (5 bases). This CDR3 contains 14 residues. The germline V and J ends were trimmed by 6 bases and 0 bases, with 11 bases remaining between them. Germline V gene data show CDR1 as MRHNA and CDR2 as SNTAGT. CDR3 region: CASSRNRNQETQYF. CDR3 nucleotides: TGTGCCAGCAGCCGAAACAGGAACCAAGAGACCCAGTACTTC.

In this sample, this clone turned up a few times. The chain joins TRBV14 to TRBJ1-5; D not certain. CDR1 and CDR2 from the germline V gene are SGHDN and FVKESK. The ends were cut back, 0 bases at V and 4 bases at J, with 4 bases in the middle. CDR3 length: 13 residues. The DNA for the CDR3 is TGTGCCAGCAGCCAAGAAACGAATCAGCCCCAGCATTTT. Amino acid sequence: CASSQETNQPQHF.